This TCR beta chain was captured by sequencing in a study of T cells after yellow fever vaccination. Points from the study as a whole: Most primary-vaccination clones recurred post-booster (approximately 96% CD4, 85% to 90% CD8). It was a small share of clonotypes that appeared in both CD4 and CD8 compartments.

The ends were cut back, 5 bases at V and 0 bases at J, with 13 bases in the middle. The CDR3 has 15 residues. 5'RACE template switching produced TCR cDNA carrying a universal primer site and UMIs. MiXCR, run by TCRdb on the 5' RACE reads, gives a single entry per CDR3 protein. The repertoire has fewer than 350,000 distinct CDR3 sequences, roughly 3.5% of them found once; the top ten carry about 20%. As for this clonotype: Its cognate antigen is unknown.

The sequencing used PBMCs, collected on the day of the yellow fever booster vaccination. The chain uses TRBV12-3 or TRBV12-4 and TRBJ1-1, with TRBD1 as a possible D gene (5 bases). The sequence derives from a man between 18 and 35 years old who received the YFV17D yellow fever vaccine. As DNA, the CDR3 is TGTGCCAGCAGTACAAGACCAGGGATGAACACTGAAGCTTTCTTT. It yields the protein CASSTRPGMNTEAFF.